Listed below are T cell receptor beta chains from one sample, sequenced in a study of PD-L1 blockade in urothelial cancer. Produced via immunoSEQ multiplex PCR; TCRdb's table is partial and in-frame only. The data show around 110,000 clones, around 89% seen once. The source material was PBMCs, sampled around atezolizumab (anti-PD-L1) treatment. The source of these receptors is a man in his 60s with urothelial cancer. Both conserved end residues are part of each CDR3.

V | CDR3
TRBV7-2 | CASSLVSGGIYEQYF
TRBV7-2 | CASSSQGNQPQHF
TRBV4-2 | CASSQEPPTANEKLFF
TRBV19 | CASSTLTGEETQYF
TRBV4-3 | CASSLQGSYEQYF
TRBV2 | CASSEGQGPSVTDTQYF
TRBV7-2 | CASSRDRDESEAFF
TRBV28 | CASSFGQGTGEAFF
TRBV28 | CASSDYRGINYGYTF
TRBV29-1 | CSGHTTGSGNTIYF
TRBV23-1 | CASPHPRQGAKDTQYF
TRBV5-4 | CASSLSVLNTEAFF
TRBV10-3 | CAIRDSGGPQETQYF
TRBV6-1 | CASSEVGQTTQYF
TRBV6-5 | CAIRGGGQETQYF
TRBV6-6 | CASSEGDRGSYGYTF
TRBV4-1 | CASSQGRHIDNEQFF